Following are 15 T cell receptor beta chains from one sample sequenced in a study of human T cells and chemical hapten exposure. TCRdb recomputed calls from the RACE reads with MiXCR, one row per CDR3 protein. Among roughly 380,000 distinct CDR3 sequences listed, more than 4.5% were seen once. As for time point: patch test 1, 2 weeks after DPC sensitization. Documented treatment: therapeutic diphenylcyclopropenone sensitization with weekly scalp DPC. The starting material was whole blood, obtained in connection with sensitization to the hapten diphenylcyclopropenone (DPC). These receptors originate from a woman between 50 and 59 years old with alopecia areata. Some clones in this sample may be carry-over from other donors' samples.

This clonotype has a count of ten or more. The chain couples TRBV12-5 to TRBJ2-3; TRBD1 or TRBD2 may be the D gene (5 bases each). V was clipped by 10 bases and J by 2 bases, with 22 bases between them. CDR1 LGHNT and CDR2 FRNRAP come from the germline V gene. The CDR3 length is 16 residues. The DNA for the CDR3 is TGTGCTACGCCCTATGACGGGGCAGCAATCACAGATACGCAGTATTTT. Residues: CATPYDGAAITDTQYF.

This clonotype was recorded many times. The J gene is TRBJ2-7, the V gene TRBV10-3; D ambiguous. CDR1 is ENHRY, CDR2 SYGVKD, per germline. The V gene lost 0 bases and the J gene lost 6 bases, with 12 bases spanning the gap. The CDR3 sequence is 14 residues long. The CDR3 DNA follows: TGTGCCATCAGTGAGTCTGGGCTAGGCCCCGAGCAGTACTTC. Amino acid sequence: CAISESGLGPEQYF.

There are a few counts of this clonotype. The V and J genes are TRBV12-3 or TRBV12-4 and TRBJ2-5; D not resolved. This CDR3 contains 14 residues. V shed 4 bases and J shed 4 bases, with 13 bases lying between them. The CDR3 sequence is CASSSPPVVETQYF. CDR3 DNA sequence: TGTGCCAGCAGTTCACCTCCGGTCGTAGAGACCCAGTACTTC.

This clonotype showed up just a few times. The rearrangement joins TRBV6-5 to TRBJ2-7; D call uncertain. This CDR3 contains 12 residues. Trimming removed 8 bases at V and 2 bases at J, with 10 bases between. Germline assignment: CDR1 MNHEY and CDR2 SVGAGI. The CDR3, as DNA: TGTGCCAGCTCCAGGTTTCCCTACGAGCAGTACTTC. Its translation is CASSRFPYEQYF.

This clonotype was counted many times. The J gene is TRBJ1-6, the V gene TRBV9; 7 bases map to TRBD1. This CDR3 has 14 residues. Trimming removed 3 bases from V and 13 bases from J; junction bases left unmatched: 10. Germline assignment: CDR1 SGDLS and CDR2 YYNGEE. The CDR3 nucleotides read TGTGCCAGCAGCGCGGGGACAGTGGCGAGTCCCCTCCACTTT. This gives the protein CASSAGTVASPLHF.

This clonotype was counted ten times or more. CDR3 in amino acids: CASTRGAGSPLHF. CDR3 DNA sequence: TGTGCCAGCACCCGGGGGGCCGGGTCACCCCTCCACTTT. The chain employs TRBV6-5 and TRBJ1-6; D is possibly TRBD1 (6 bases). There are 13 residues in the CDR3. Trimming cost V 7 bases and J 10 bases, with 14 bases left between them. In germline, CDR1 is MNHEY, CDR2 SVGAGI.

This clonotype was found many times. This rearrangement joins TRBV7-9 to TRBJ2-7; 7 bases are shared with TRBD2. The CDR3 extends over 14 amino acids. V gave up 5 bases and J gave up 2 bases; unmatched junction bases: 6. Germline CDR1 is SEHNR and CDR2 is FQNEAQ (reference sequence). CDR3 DNA sequence: TGTGCCAGCAGCCTCCCAAGCGGGACCTACGAGCAGTACTTC. Its translation: CASSLPSGTYEQYF.

This clonotype has ten or more counts. The chain couples TRBV7-2 to TRBJ2-1; tentatively, D is TRBD1 (6 bases). The CDR3 has 16 amino acids. In germline, CDR1 is SGHTA, CDR2 FQGNSA. V dropped 5 bases and J dropped 10 bases, with 24 bases sitting between them. The DNA for the CDR3 is TGTGCCAGCAGCCCGAGGGGGTCCACAACATGGGGGGAGCAGTTCTTC. It specifies CASSPRGSTTWGEQFF.

This clonotype was detected only a few times. The gene calls are TRBV3-1 and TRBJ2-1; 8 bases line up with TRBD2. The CDR3 spans 14 residues. Germline assignment: CDR1 LGHDT and CDR2 YNNKEL (reference sequence). With V trimmed by 4 bases and J by 7 bases, 6 bases remained unmatched. The CDR3 nucleotides are TGTGCCAGCAGCCCGGGACTAGGACCGAATGAGCAGTTCTTC. Its protein product is CASSPGLGPNEQFF.

This clonotype was seen a handful of times. This sequence joins TRBV24-1 and TRBJ2-1; the match to TRBD2 covers 11 bases. This CDR3 region has 14 residues. The ends lost 5 bases at V and 8 bases at J; junction bases unmatched: 4. Germline-derived CDR1 and CDR2 are KGHDR and SFDVKD. The CDR3 spells CATSGGLAGDEQFF. The CDR3 nucleotides read TGTGCCACCAGTGGTGGACTAGCGGGCGATGAGCAGTTCTTC.

Many counts were recorded for this clonotype. This sequence joins TRBV6-4 and TRBJ1-5, with D hard to call. Germline V gene sequence: CDR1 MRHNA, CDR2 SNTAGT. The germline V and J ends were trimmed by 6 bases and 0 bases, with 12 bases remaining between them. CDR3 length: 15 amino acids. The CDR3 reads CASSPGPSSNQPQHF. The CDR3 DNA reads as TGTGCCAGCAGCCCTGGGCCGAGTAGCAATCAGCCCCAGCATTTT.

This clonotype was seen repeatedly, ten times or more. This sequence joins TRBV3-1 and TRBJ2-3, with no clear D. Germline values: CDR1 LGHDT, CDR2 YNNKEL (reference sequence). The CDR3 consists of 16 residues. Trimming pared 0 bases from V and 4 bases from J, leaving 14 bases between. The CDR3 is CASSQDVDIFADTQYF. The CDR3, as DNA: TGTGCCAGCAGCCAAGATGTCGATATTTTCGCAGATACGCAGTATTTT.

This chain connects TRBV27 to TRBJ2-2; no reliable D call. V lost 5 bases and J 0 bases, leaving 10 bases between the germline ends. This CDR3 comprises 15 residues. Germline CDR1 and CDR2: MNHEY and SMNVEV (reference sequence). Written as DNA, the CDR3 is TGTGCCAGCAGTGCCACAGCACCGAACACCGGGGAGCTGTTTTTT. It specifies CASSATAPNTGELFF.

This clonotype appeared many times. The chain combines TRBV28 with TRBJ2-7; D remains ambiguous. V lost 5 bases and J 4 bases, leaving 18 bases between the germline ends. The CDR3 contains 15 residues. Germline assignment: CDR1 MDHEN and CDR2 SYDVKM. CDR3 sequence (DNA): TGTGCCAGCAGTCCACATTCCCAGACTTTTTACGAGCAGTACTTC. It encodes CASSPHSQTFYEQYF.

The chain combines TRBV30 with TRBJ2-7, with D tentatively TRBD1 (5 bases). The CDR3 sequence is 16 residues long. The V gene's germline CDR1 is GTSNPN and CDR2 SVGIG (reference sequence). Trimming took off 0 bases at V and 7 bases at J, with 22 bases between the two ends. The CDR3 spells CAWSVPKGLGVGEQYF. CDR3 DNA sequence: TGTGCCTGGAGTGTACCCAAGGGGTTGGGCGTAGGAGAGCAGTACTTC.